A single sample gave rise to the 30 T cell receptor beta chains below, sequenced in a study of blood T cells in healthy people across ages. Then a second PCR, running about 6 to 12 cycles, was carried out with a sample-barcoded 5' primer and a J-beta primer mix. TCRdb ran MiXCR on the 5' RACE reads and lists one entry per CDR3 protein. The sample has around 2 million distinct CDR3 sequences; approximately 40% are singletons. The material sequenced was blood. The receptors come from a human donor in good health.

This clonotype was detected a few times. This chain links TRBV20-1 with TRBJ2-7, with D perhaps TRBD1 or TRBD2 (5 bases each). The length of the CDR3 is 13 residues. CDR1 and CDR2 (germline): DFQATT, SNEGSKA (reference sequence). Trimming shortened V by 7 bases and J by 0 bases, and 13 bases separated the two germline ends. The CDR3 loop reads CSGRGTFSYEQYF. The CDR3 coding sequence is TGCAGTGGACGAGGGACCTTCTCCTACGAGCAGTACTTC.

This clonotype was counted a few times. The genes are TRBV7-2 and TRBJ1-1, with 7 bases fitting TRBD1. The CDR3 is 15 amino acids. The V segment lost 5 bases and the J segment 0 bases; nucleotides outside the gene matches: 6. Per germline, CDR1 SGHTA and CDR2 FQGNSA. The DNA of the CDR3 is TGTGCCAGCAGCCCCCGGGACAGCATGAACACTGAAGCTTTCTTT. Its translation is CASSPRDSMNTEAFF. Complete variable domain (other parts from reference TRBV7-2 and TRBJ1-1): GAGVSQSPSNKVTEKGKDVELRCDPISGHTALYWYRQSLGQGLEFLIYFQGNSAPDKSGLPSDRFSAERTGGSVSTLTIQRTQQEDSAVYLCASSPRDSMNTEAFFGQGTRLTVV.

The chain links TRBV12-3 or TRBV12-4 to TRBJ2-7; D might be TRBD2 (5 bases). V was cut by 5 bases and J by 7 bases, with 15 bases left in between. The CDR3 is 13 amino acids. DNA for the CDR3: TGTGCCAGCAGTCCCCGCTCGGGGTTGGAGCAGTACTTC. Amino acid sequence: CASSPRSGLEQYF.

In its sample, this clonotype was seen a few times. The gene calls are TRBV7-2 and TRBJ2-4, with 7 bases aligning to TRBD2. The J call is in doubt because the DNA end fits TRBJ2-7 better. The CDR3 loop spans 13 amino acids. Germline values: CDR1 SGHTA, CDR2 FQGNSA. CDR3 DNA sequence: TGTGCCAGCACCAACCGGGGGGCCTACGAGCAGTACTTC. It translates to CASTNRGAYEQYF.

Concerning this clonotype itself: Since a much larger clone is just one base distant, this may be a read error. The chain links TRBV18 to TRBJ2-4, with D hard to call. The germline gives CDR1 KGHSH, CDR2 LQKENI. The CDR3 consists of 16 residues. V was shortened by 1 base and J by 1 base, with 11 bases between the two germline ends. The CDR3 coding sequence is TGTGCCAGCTCACCACGGGGATTGCGTGCCAAAAACATTCAGTACTTC. This gives the protein CASSPRGLRAKNIQYF.

The V and J genes are TRBV7-9 and TRBJ2-4, with 8 bases matching TRBD1. The CDR3 is 15 residues long. Germline CDR1 reads SEHNR; CDR2 reads FQNEAQ (reference sequence). The V segment lost 3 bases and the J segment 3 bases; nucleotides outside the gene matches: 4. CDR3 region: CASSLLTGVKNIQYF. The CDR3 nucleotides read TGTGCCAGCAGCTTGCTGACAGGGGTCAAAAACATTCAGTACTTC.

There are a few counts of this clonotype. V and J are TRBV5-1 and TRBJ2-3; D gene unclear. Trimming removed 7 bases at V and 0 bases at J, with 12 bases between. This CDR3 region has 14 residues. Germline V gives CDR1 SGHRS, CDR2 YFSETQ. The CDR3 DNA reads as TGCGCCAGCCGTCCAGACTCTAGCACAGATACGCAGTATTTT. Its protein product is CASRPDSSTDTQYF.

This clonotype showed up many times. V and J are TRBV29-1 and TRBJ2-7, with 12 positions matching TRBD2. The CDR3 contains 16 residues. Germline CDR1 is SQVTM and CDR2 is ANQGSEA. The V and J ends lost 2 bases and 5 bases, in that order; junction bases with no gene match: 10. The CDR3 sequence is CSVEIVRTSGANEQYF. The CDR3, as DNA: TGCAGCGTTGAAATAGTAAGGACTAGCGGGGCCAACGAGCAGTACTTC.

This clonotype turned up a few times. This may come from a read error, since a much larger clone is one base off. The rearrangement joins TRBV7-7 to TRBJ2-5; 7 nucleotides align to TRBD1. The CDR3 is 13 amino acids. Germline V gene lookup returns CDR1 SSHAT and CDR2 FNYEAQ (reference sequence). The CDR3 sequence is CASSSDRQEAQYF. CDR3 coding DNA: TGTGCCAGCAGCTCGGACAGGCAAGAGGCCCAGTACTTC.

The V gene is TRBV19, the J gene TRBJ2-1; 11 bases are a match to TRBD2. Germline CDR1 reads LNHDA; CDR2 reads SQIVND (reference sequence). The CDR3 spans 15 residues. The J segment lost 4 bases and the V segment lost 7 bases, leaving 6 bases of the junction unmatched. This CDR3 is CASNSGGADYNEQFF. CDR3 nucleotides: TGTGCCAGTAATAGCGGGGGGGCTGATTACAATGAGCAGTTCTTC.

This clonotype occurred a few times. CDR3 protein: CASSGGLTFTEQYF. CDR3 DNA sequence: TGTGCCAGCTCAGGGGGACTAACTTTTACTGAGCAGTACTTC. J is TRBJ2-5 and V is TRBV18; 7 bases fit TRBD2. This CDR3 region has 14 residues. The ends lost 5 bases at V and 11 bases at J; junction bases unmatched: 14. Germline V gene data show CDR1 as KGHSH and CDR2 as LQKENI.

This clonotype was observed a single time. One end of the junction varies from germline; a read error may be responsible. The rearrangement links TRBV28 to TRBJ2-5; possible D gene TRBD2, 5 bases. The CDR3 covers 15 residues. Germline V gives CDR1 MDHEN, CDR2 SYDVKM. CDR3 protein: CVSSLFRGPQETQYF. CDR3 bases: TGTGTCAGCAGTTTATTCCGGGGTCCCCAAGAGACTCAGTACTTC.

This clonotype was seen more than once but under ten times. A read error may account for a junction end that differs from germline. CDR3 residues: CVSSEGDVSGANVLTF. CDR3 DNA: TGTGTCAGCAGTGAAGGTGATGTCTCTGGGGCCAACGTCCTGACTTTC. The V and J genes are TRBV2 and TRBJ2-6; D not certain. The V gene's germline CDR1 is SNHLY and CDR2 FYNNEI. This CDR3 has 16 amino acids.

This clonotype was seen only a few times. The chain has TRBV5-6 and TRBJ2-3; tentative D call: TRBD2 (6 bases). The CDR3 loop spans 15 amino acids. Deletions cut 3 bases from V and 2 bases from J, with 13 bases between. Per the germline V gene, CDR1 is SGHDT and CDR2 is YYEEEE. For the CDR3, the DNA is TGTGCCAGCAGCTCTGCCGGAGGGACCACAGATACGCAGTATTTT. This sequence encodes CASSSAGGTTDTQYF.

The DNA of the CDR3 is TGTGCCAGCAGCGTAGTGGAGGGGGCCGAAGATACGCAGTATTTT. It codes for CASSVVEGAEDTQYF. This chain connects TRBV9 to TRBJ2-3, with D possibly being TRBD1 (7 bases). V was trimmed by 0 bases and J by 5 bases, leaving 13 bases between them. From germline, CDR1 is SGDLS and CDR2 YYNGEE. The length of the CDR3 is 15 residues.

There are a few counts of this clonotype. The rearrangement links TRBV5-1 to TRBJ2-1; 9 nucleotides match TRBD2. Germline CDR1 reads SGHRS; CDR2 reads YFSETQ. CDR3 length: 13 amino acids. The V gene end was trimmed by 5 bases and the J gene end by 5 bases; junction bases not matched to a gene: 2. This CDR3 is CASRGLANNEQFF. The DNA of the CDR3 is TGCGCCAGCAGGGGACTAGCTAACAATGAGCAGTTCTTC.

This clonotype has a single count. This may arise from a read error, as a much more abundant clone is one base away. The chain couples TRBV20-1 to TRBJ1-2; 9 bases fit TRBD1. Germline-derived CDR1 and CDR2 are DFQATT and SNEGSKA (reference sequence). This CDR3 is built from 14 residues. CDR3 region: CSAGGTGLNYGHTF. Written as DNA, the CDR3 is TGCAGTGCTGGGGGGACAGGGCTTAACTATGGCCACACCTTC.

In the case of this clonotype: Germline and junction disagree at one end, which may indicate a read error. The genes are TRBV6-1 and TRBJ2-3, with 9 bases fitting TRBD2. The CDR3 length is 17 residues. CDR1 and CDR2 from the germline V gene are MNHNS and SASEGT. The CDR3 here is CASSELEASGATDTQYF. CDR3 DNA: TGTGCCAGCAGTGAGCTTGAGGCTAGCGGGGCCACAGACACGCAGTATTTT.

This chain uses TRBV4-3 with TRBJ1-5; tentatively, D is TRBD1 (6 bases). V shed 1 base and J shed 6 bases, with 10 bases lying between them. Germline V gene sequence: CDR1 LGHNA, CDR2 YSLEER. The CDR3 totals 14 residues. The CDR3 coding sequence is TGCGCCAGCAGCCAAGGACAGGATGGTCAGCCCCAGCATTTT. It encodes CASSQGQDGQPQHF.

This clonotype has just a few counts. The J gene is TRBJ2-4, the V gene TRBV24-1, with 11 bases that match TRBD1. The J call is doubtful: the DNA matches TRBJ2-7 better. This CDR3 is 14 amino acids long. The V gene's germline CDR1 is KGHDR and CDR2 SFDVKD. The CDR3 sequence is CATSDGGTGGEQYF. CDR3 in DNA: TGTGCCACCAGTGATGGTGGGACAGGGGGCGAGCAGTACTTC.

This rearrangement joins TRBV20-1 to TRBJ2-3; possibly TRBD1 for D (5 bases). V lost 2 bases, J lost 0 bases, and 12 bases lay in between. Looked up from germline, CDR1 is DFQATT and CDR2 is SNEGSKA (reference sequence). The CDR3 has 15 amino acids. The CDR3: CSARLQGVSTDTQYF. DNA of the CDR3: TGCAGTGCTAGACTCCAGGGTGTTAGCACAGATACGCAGTATTTT.

Only a few counts were recorded for this clonotype. V gene TRBV9 combines with J gene TRBJ1-6; D not certain. The CDR3 extends over 14 amino acids. Germline CDR1 SGDLS, CDR2 YYNGEE. V was trimmed by 3 bases and J by 7 bases, leaving 11 bases between them. The CDR3 bases are TGTGCCAGCAGCGGAACGGAACCCAATTCACCCCTCCACTTT. Translating gives CASSGTEPNSPLHF.

Of note for this clonotype: An end of the junction differs from the germline gene, which may be a read error. CDR3 sequence reads: CASRPTESFEQYF. CDR3 sequence (DNA): TGTGCCAGCAGACCTACAGAGTCCTTCGAGCAGTACTTC. The J gene is TRBJ2-7, the V gene TRBV7-9; no firm D call. The CDR3 is 13 residues long. Germline V gene sequence: CDR1 SEHNR, CDR2 FQNEAQ (reference sequence).

The rearrangement joins TRBV12-3 or TRBV12-4 to TRBJ2-5; 7 bases match TRBD1. V trimming: 5 bases; J trimming: 2 bases; junction bases outside the gene matches: 8. The CDR3 totals 15 residues. The CDR3: CASSTNRDSQETQYF. In DNA, the CDR3 is TGTGCCAGCAGTACAAACCGGGACAGTCAAGAGACCCAGTACTTC.

This clonotype was counted a few times. CDR3 coding DNA: TGTGCCAGCAGCTTAATGGGGGGCCCTCAAGATACGCAGTATTTT. Amino acid sequence: CASSLMGGPQDTQYF. J is TRBJ2-3 and V is TRBV7-6, with D perhaps matching TRBD1 or TRBD2 (6 bases each). Germline V gives CDR1 SGHVS, CDR2 FNYEAQ. V lost 2 bases and J lost 5, with 14 bases in between. This CDR3 comprises 15 residues.

With regard to this clonotype: The germline gene is not matched at one end of the junction; a read error may be the cause. V gene TRBV7-8 combines with J gene TRBJ1-2; D not certain. Germline values: CDR1 SGHVS, CDR2 FQNEAQ. The CDR3 totals 16 residues. CDR3 sequence reads: CASNLAGRILGYGYTF. The CDR3 bases are TGTGCCAGCAACTTAGCGGGCAGGATACTGGGCTATGGCTACACCTTC.

Details on this clonotype: It may be a read error: a sequence one base away is much more abundant. The chain combines TRBV6-2 or TRBV6-3 with TRBJ1-5; D is uncertain. There are 12 residues in the CDR3. Deletions cut 4 bases from V and 6 bases from J, with 7 bases between. Germline V gene lookup returns CDR1 MNHEY and CDR2 SVGEGT. The CDR3 DNA sequence: TGTGCCAGCAGTTTAAGGGTTCAGCCCCAGCATTTT. Its protein is CASSLRVQPQHF.

This clonotype was seen a handful of times. CDR3 sequence reads: CASSATGTAKETQYF. Here the CDR3 DNA reads TGTGCCAGCAGCGCCACCGGGACGGCAAAAGAGACCCAGTACTTC. The chain employs TRBV9 and TRBJ2-5; D possibly matches TRBD1 or TRBD2 (5 bases each). The CDR3 has 15 residues. Germline V gene lookup returns CDR1 SGDLS and CDR2 YYNGEE. Trimming cost V 3 bases and J 3 bases, with 15 bases left between them.

This chain joins TRBV20-1 and TRBJ2-5; 8 nucleotides align to TRBD1. The J call may be incorrect, as the DNA end agrees better with TRBJ2-7. Germline V gene sequence: CDR1 DFQATT, CDR2 SNEGSKA (reference sequence). The CDR3 is 15 residues long. CDR3: CSASLPGRGRREQYF. CDR3 DNA: TGCAGTGCATCCCTGCCGGGCAGGGGGCGCCGCGAGCAGTACTTC.

In its sample, this clonotype was seen a few times. V gene TRBV7-2 combines with J gene TRBJ1-2; tentatively, D is TRBD1 (5 bases). V lost 2 bases to trimming and J lost 4 bases, with 14 bases between them. CDR3 size: 15 residues. Germline lookup yields CDR1 SGHTA and CDR2 FQGNSA. The CDR3 protein is CASSLRLGVGYGYTF. DNA of the CDR3: TGTGCCAGCAGCTTAAGGTTGGGGGTGGGCTATGGCTACACCTTC.